Detailed here is one T cell receptor beta chain. The antigen remains unidentified. The data were taken from a study of CD8 T cells in Susac syndrome. Study outcomes and limitations: The study's TCR sequencing and HLA analysis drew on a certain number of individuals. That number was acknowledged as relatively small.

The CDR3 has 14 residues. Trimming removed 2 bases at V and 2 bases at J, with 9 bases between. Germline values: CDR1 SGHVS, CDR2 FQNEAQ. TEMRA cells underwent FACS enrichment and CD8+ and CD4+ T cells underwent negative isolation. With random hexamers, roughly 0.45 to 1 ug RNA was reverse transcribed. Amplification of TCR beta CDR3 spanned 54 Vbeta and 13 Jbeta via immunoSEQ multiplex PCR. Via MiXCR, TCRdb re-called the immunoSEQ multiplex PCR reads, giving one row per CDR3 protein. The sample has 150,000 to 200,000 distinct CDR3 sequences; around 93% are singletons. This chain uses TRBV7-8 with TRBJ2-5, with D possibly TRBD1 on 6 matching bases. Material for sequencing was CD4+ T cells from PBMCs. The sequence was collected from a human donor with multiple sclerosis. The CDR3 reads CASSLRGTQETQYF. The CDR3 nucleotides are TGTGCCAGCAGCTTAAGGGGGACGCAAGAGACCCAGTACTTC.